This entry features one TCR beta chain sequence. The antigen it binds to is not known. No base qualities exist here, and no much larger clone lies one base off it. The library was built by means of the immunoSEQ multiplex PCR assay. RNA was extracted from all samples and reverse transcribed into cDNA, which served as template for TCR sequencing. SuperScript III was used to make first-strand cDNA, primed with a 2:1 mix of oligo-dT and random hexamers. A synthetic immune receptor repertoire was used to gauge amplification bias, and whatever bias remained was removed computationally. Processing in the source paper ran as follows. After raw reads were preprocessed to remove errors, the CDR3 was defined following IMGT conventions as running from the conserved cysteine to phenylalanine. Clonality was computed by normalizing Shannon entropy by log2 of the number of productive unique TCRs and subtracting the result from 1. Scalp TCRbeta sequences were cross-referenced with sorted blood CD4 and CD8 repertoires so that the CD4 or CD8 identity of scalp clones could be inferred. Held by TCRdb, this immuneACCESS table contains in-frame sequences only and omits some clones. Under half of the omission traces to an unresolved V gene where checked; the cause of the rest is unknown. D and trimming were read from the DNA, whereas the V and J calls and clone size are those reported in that table. The sample records over 150,000 clones, roughly 60% of which are singletons. Of the sample, 11% to 15% falls within the top ten clones.

Interpreted using the paper, the time point label stands for: around 26 weeks on oral tofacitinib. Sample treatment or condition, as interpreted from the label and publication: oral pan-JAK inhibitor, 5-10 mg twice daily. From alopecia areata patients, peripheral blood was collected along with lesional scalp punch biopsies. PBMCs were isolated by density centrifugation and stained for CD3, CD4 and CD8, after which CD4+ and CD8+ T cells were sorted on a FACSAria. CDR1 SGHVS and CDR2 FQNEAQ are derived from the germline V gene. The CDR3 covers 13 residues, taking in both the cysteine and the phenylalanine. Only the CDR3 portion is preserved as DNA: 39 bases, with reading frame beginning at the first base. After removal of 4 bases from V and 7 bases from J, the junction retains 2 bases not matched to a gene. The data stem from a study of CD8+ T cells in alopecia areata (dated by TCRdb to the late 2010s). A note on the overall study: Treated patients were enrolled in an open-label pilot trial of oral tofacitinib, 5 to 10 mg twice daily, for moderate-to-severe alopecia areata. Patients received tofacitinib for 6 to 18 months and were then followed off drug for 6 months to check for delayed response and recurrence. The SALT score, which quantifies the percentage of affected scalp surface area, was used to measure disease severity in treated patients. To study T cell clonal expansion in alopecia areata, the researchers applied high-throughput TCRbeta sequencing to both the C3H/HeJ mouse model and human patients. Scalp tissue and sorted CD4+ and CD8+ peripheral blood T cells from patchy and totalis/universalis alopecia areata patients and from healthy controls were covered by human TCRbeta sequencing. Tofacitinib-treated patients had biopsies at baseline and at 4 and 24 weeks of treatment, with a later scalp biopsy in several patients. Scalp clonality was compared across normal scalp (n=4), patchy alopecia areata scalp (n=8), and alopecia totalis/universalis scalp (n=8). RNA was obtained with the PAXgene miRNA kit for fixed scalp, the miRNeasy kit for PBMCs, and the RNeasy kit for mouse skin. TCRbeta CDR3 regions were amplified by immunoSEQ multiplex PCR using 35 Vbeta forward and 13 Jbeta reverse primers. On the study overall, not on this receptor specifically: Compared with normal scalp, lesional scalp had higher clonality and more expanded CD8+ clones, particularly in alopecia totalis/universalis, a pattern that suggests antigenic drive. Scalp TCR repertoire analysis is complicated because resident alphabeta T cells in normal human skin are also sequenced, whereas mouse skin is dominated by gammadelta T cells. Shared TCR sequences between patients were less evident than in mice, which may be partly attributable to HLA diversity in the patient population. The treated cohort was small, with a single nonresponder, so links between baseline CD8+ expansion and response need larger studies. Tofacitinib significantly decreased scalp clonality and the number of expanded CD8+ clones among the top 100 scalp clones. Many expanded lesional clones persisted in scalp and blood during tofacitinib treatment, which may partly explain relapse after stopping treatment.

This TCR was sampled from a human donor with alopecia areata. Sequences were derived from CD4+ T cells sorted from blood, sampled at week 24, from a patient treated with tofacitinib. The chain couples TRBV7-8 to TRBJ1-5, with 9 bases matching TRBD1. CDR3 reads: CASSWTGEQPQHF. The nucleotide sequence reads TGTGCCAGCAGCTGGACAGGGGAGCAGCCCCAGCATTTT.